These 16 T cell receptor beta chains share one sample of origin, sequenced in a study of blood T cell repertoires in COVID-19. The table came from immunoSEQ multiplex PCR; TCRdb's copy has only in-frame clones and leaves some out. Of just over 200,000 clones detected, about three quarters appear once; the ten largest clones hold around 5.8%. Sequencing input: peripheral blood. Receptor source: a woman aged 65 to 85 with acute or convalescent COVID-19.

The V and J genes are TRBV29-1 and TRBJ1-2, with a possible D match to TRBD1 (6 bases). Germline assignment: CDR1 SQVTM and CDR2 ANQGSEA. V lost 4 bases and J lost 4, with 13 bases in between. The CDR3 has 13 residues. CDR3 protein: CSVAPQGTYGYTF. The CDR3, as DNA: TGCAGCGTTGCCCCTCAGGGGACCTATGGCTACACCTTC.

The rearrangement joins TRBV2 to TRBJ2-1; a weak D match, TRBD2 (6 bases). V was shortened by 6 bases and J by 3 bases, with 21 bases between the two germline ends. Germline assignment: CDR1 SNHLY and CDR2 FYNNEI. This CDR3 contains 17 residues. The CDR3 loop reads CASRPTEGRGNYNEQFF. CDR3 nucleotide sequence: TGTGCCAGCAGGCCCACCGAGGGGCGGGGAAACTACAATGAGCAGTTCTTC.

This clone was observed a single time. The chain recombines TRBV19 with TRBJ2-1, with 12 bases that match TRBD2. The CDR3 runs to 16 residues. The V gene end was trimmed by 4 bases and the J gene end by 7 bases; junction bases not matched to a gene: 8. Germline lookup yields CDR1 LNHDA and CDR2 SQIVND (reference sequence). The DNA of the CDR3 is TGTGCCAGTAGTACCCGACTAGCGGGAGCGATTAATGAGCAGTTCTTC. This sequence encodes CASSTRLAGAINEQFF.

CDR3 coding DNA: TGTGCCAGCAGTTCTAGGGGGGGCTCCTATAATTCACCCCTCCACTTT. Protein: CASSSRGGSYNSPLHF. V is TRBV28 and J is TRBJ1-6, with D possibly TRBD1 on 6 matching bases. Per germline, CDR1 MDHEN and CDR2 SYDVKM. V was cut by 4 bases and J by 0 bases, with 10 bases left in between. This CDR3 spans 16 amino acids.

The chain recombines TRBV13 with TRBJ2-3, with TRBD1 as a possible D gene (6 bases). V was trimmed by 4 bases and J by 3 bases, leaving 14 bases between them. CDR1 and CDR2 from the germline V gene are PRHDT and FYEKMQ (reference sequence). The CDR3 contains 15 residues. The chain's CDR3 is CASSSRTDLTDTQYF. The CDR3 region has the DNA TGTGCCAGCAGCTCAAGGACAGACCTTACAGATACGCAGTATTTT.

This clone was seen a single time. This chain connects TRBV19 to TRBJ2-7, with 12 bases matching TRBD2. The V and J ends lost 6 bases and 1 base, in that order; junction bases with no gene match: 4. The CDR3 is 15 residues long. From germline, CDR1 is LNHDA and CDR2 SQIVND (reference sequence). The CDR3 DNA follows: TGTGCCAGTAGCCGGACTAGCGGGGATTCCTACGAGCAGTACTTC. It specifies CASSRTSGDSYEQYF. The entire variable domain, with the rest obtained from reference TRBV19 and TRBJ2-7, is as follows: DGGITQSPKYLFRKEGQNVTLSCEQNLNHDAMYWYRQDPGQGLRLIYYSQIVNDFQKGDIAEGYSVSREKKESFPLTVTSAQKNPTAFYLCASSRTSGDSYEQYFGPGTRLTVT.

This chain links TRBV2 with TRBJ2-5, with no clear D. V lost 7 bases and J lost 5, with 14 bases in between. Germline assignment: CDR1 SNHLY and CDR2 FYNNEI. This CDR3 has 13 amino acids. CDR3 sequence reads: CASIEIGRETQYF. CDR3 DNA sequence: TGTGCCAGCATCGAAATAGGCAGGGAGACCCAGTACTTC.

This clone was seen just once. V and J are TRBV29-1 and TRBJ1-2; D not certain. The germline V gene encodes CDR1 SQVTM and CDR2 ANQGSEA. The CDR3 loop spans 14 amino acids. V lost 6 bases to trimming and J lost 2 bases, with 16 bases between them. The DNA for the CDR3 is TGCAGCGTCGTACAATCAGCGGACAACTATGGCTACACCTTC. This sequence encodes CSVVQSADNYGYTF.

This clone has just a few counts. This sequence joins TRBV20-1 and TRBJ1-4, with D uncertain. Germline CDR1 and CDR2: DFQATT and SNEGSKA (reference sequence). The V end was cut by 4 bases, the J end by 4 bases, with 4 bases between. The CDR3 loop spans 11 amino acids. The CDR3: CSAIRNEKLFF. Written as DNA, the CDR3 is TGCAGTGCTATCCGTAATGAAAAACTGTTTTTT.

The chain carries TRBV27 and TRBJ2-5, with TRBD2 identical over 8 bases. Germline CDR1 MNHEY, CDR2 SMNVEV (reference sequence). V lost 8 bases to trimming and J lost 4 bases; unmatched junction nucleotides: 12. This CDR3 has 15 amino acids. The CDR3 nucleotides read TGTGCCAGCGCCCCCCGGACTAGCTATCGAGAGACCCAGTACTTC. Translation gives CASAPRTSYRETQYF.

The chain recombines TRBV4-1 with TRBJ2-7, with a possible D match to TRBD2 (6 bases). The CDR3 is 16 residues long. Germline V gives CDR1 MGHRA, CDR2 YSYEKL. Trimming cost V 4 bases and J 6 bases, with 22 bases left between them. The CDR3 region has the DNA TGCGCCAGCAGCCCAGCCATAGCGGTAGAGGGGCTCGAGCAGTACTTC. It is translated as CASSPAIAVEGLEQYF.

A few counts support this clone. J is TRBJ2-3 and V is TRBV3-1 (or the pseudogene TRBV3-2); 11 bases map to TRBD2. Germline CDR1 is LGHDT and CDR2 is YNNKEL (reference sequence). Trimming removed 4 bases from V and 3 bases from J; junction bases left unmatched: 0. The CDR3 runs to 14 residues. CDR3 residues: CASSRTSGTDTQYF. CDR3 sequence (DNA): TGTGCCAGCAGCCGGACTAGCGGGACAGATACGCAGTATTTT.

The CDR3 protein is CASNSRDYGYTF. The DNA of the CDR3 is TGTGCCAGTAACTCCAGGGACTATGGCTACACCTTC. The chain combines TRBV19 with TRBJ1-2; D possibly corresponds to TRBD1 (5 bases). V was clipped by 7 bases and J by 3 bases, with 9 bases between them. Germline V gene lookup returns CDR1 LNHDA and CDR2 SQIVND (reference sequence). This CDR3 comprises 12 residues.

This clone was detected only a few times. The genes are TRBV28 and TRBJ1-5; 7 bases are a match to TRBD1. Germline CDR1 reads MDHEN; CDR2 reads SYDVKM. This CDR3 has 19 residues. J gave up 1 base and V 5 bases, and 17 bases lay outside the gene matches. This CDR3 is CASSRSLRDRPLSNQPQHF. The CDR3 region has the DNA TGTGCCAGCAGTCGGTCCCTCCGGGACAGACCGTTAAGCAATCAGCCCCAGCATTTT.

This clone was picked up a small number of times. The rearrangement links TRBV24-1 to TRBJ1-5; the D gene is possibly TRBD1 (6 bases). Germline CDR1 KGHDR, CDR2 SFDVKD. This CDR3 is built from 15 residues. V gave up 3 bases and J gave up 7 bases, with 15 bases separating them. This CDR3 is CATSDPGVVGQPQHF. The CDR3 bases are TGTGCCACCAGTGATCCAGGGGTTGTAGGACAGCCCCAGCATTTT.

This rearrangement joins TRBV18 to TRBJ2-5, with 8 nucleotides matching TRBD1. This CDR3 spans 14 amino acids. J gave up 2 bases and V 6 bases, and 5 bases lay outside the gene matches. Germline-derived CDR1 and CDR2 are KGHSH and LQKENI. The CDR3 reads CASSRNRGQETQYF. CDR3 bases: TGTGCCAGCTCGCGCAACAGGGGGCAAGAGACCCAGTACTTC.